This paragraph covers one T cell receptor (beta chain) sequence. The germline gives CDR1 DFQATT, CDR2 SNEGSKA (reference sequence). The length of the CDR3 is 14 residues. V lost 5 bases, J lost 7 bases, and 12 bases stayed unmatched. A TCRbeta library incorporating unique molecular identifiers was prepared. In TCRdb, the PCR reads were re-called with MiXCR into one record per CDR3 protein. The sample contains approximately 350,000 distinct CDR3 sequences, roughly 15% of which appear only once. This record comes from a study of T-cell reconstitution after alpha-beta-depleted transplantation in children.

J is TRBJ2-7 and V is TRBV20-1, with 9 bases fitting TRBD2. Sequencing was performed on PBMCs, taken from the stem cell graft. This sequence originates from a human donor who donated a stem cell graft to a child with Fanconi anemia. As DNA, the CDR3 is TGCAGTGCTGAGGGGGTAGCGGGGGACCTTGAGCAGTACGTC. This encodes CSAEGVAGDLEQYV.